At least ten counts were recorded for the clone carrying this T cell receptor (beta chain). The data belong to a study of T cells after yellow fever vaccination. The CDR3 loop spans 16 amino acids. V was clipped by 4 bases and J by 1 base, with 15 bases between them. Germline CDR1 is SGHKS and CDR2 is YYEKEE (reference sequence). TCRdb processed the 5' RACE reads anew with MiXCR; each CDR3 protein has one entry. The repertoire holds 120,000 to 150,000 distinct CDR3 sequences, with about 7.7% as singletons. This receptor was identified in a man aged 30 to 39 who received the YFV17D yellow fever vaccine. The sample consisted of CD4+ T cells sorted from PBMCs, taken 5 days after the yellow fever booster vaccination. This chain joins TRBV5-5 and TRBJ2-1; possible D gene TRBD2, 6 bases. CDR3 DNA: TGTGCCAGCAGCCCTATGGGAGGTCTGTCCTACAATGAGCAGTTCTTC. Its translation: CASSPMGGLSYNEQFF.